Following are 14 T cell receptor beta chains from one sample sequenced in a study of T cell repertoires in cytomegalovirus infection. TCRdb re-called the reads with MiXCR, one entry per CDR3 protein. The sample consists of 54,000 or so distinct CDR3 sequences, roughly a third of them appearing once. No antigen has been assigned to these receptors. The sequencing sample was made of PBMCs, sequenced either directly or after in vitro stimulation (not recorded which). The origin of the receptors is a human donor in good health (CMV status not recorded). Some clones in this sample may be carry-over from other donors' samples.

At least ten counts were recorded for this clonotype. The chain couples TRBV7-2 to TRBJ2-7; D perhaps matches TRBD1 (6 bases). This CDR3 contains 15 residues. Trimming took 5 bases from V and 9 from J, leaving 23 bases between them. Looked up from germline, CDR1 is SGHTA and CDR2 is FQGNSA. Here the CDR3 DNA reads TGTGCCAGCAGCCGAACCTCCGGGACACTGAGTGGGCAGTACTTC. It yields the protein CASSRTSGTLSGQYF. Using reference TRBV7-2 and TRBJ2-7 for the parts outside the CDR3, the full variable domain is GAGVSQSPSNKVTEKGKDVELRCDPISGHTALYWYRQSLGQGLEFLIYFQGNSAPDKSGLPSDRFSAERTGGSVSTLTIQRTQQEDSAVYLCASSRTSGTLSGQYFGPGTRLTVT.

This clonotype has at least ten counts. V usage is TRBV7-6 and J usage is TRBJ1-1; D may be TRBD1 (5 bases). This CDR3 is built from 14 residues. The germline V gene encodes CDR1 SGHVS and CDR2 FNYEAQ. V dropped 3 bases and J dropped 0 bases, with 8 bases sitting between them. This CDR3 is CASSLLDMNTEAFF. The CDR3 DNA is TGTGCCAGCAGCTTGCTGGACATGAACACTGAAGCTTTCTTT.

This clonotype was seen a handful of times. The chain uses TRBV28 and TRBJ1-1; D is possibly TRBD1 (5 bases). This CDR3 contains 15 residues. Germline assignment: CDR1 MDHEN and CDR2 SYDVKM. V dropped 6 bases and J dropped 4 bases, with 18 bases sitting between them. The CDR3 here is CASRRGAGSVTEAFF. CDR3 in DNA: TGTGCCAGCAGGAGGGGCGCAGGGTCGGTCACTGAAGCTTTCTTT.

This clonotype has a handful of counts. J is TRBJ1-1 and V is TRBV11-2; no clear D gene. With 4 bases removed from V and 7 bases from J, the gap between germline ends came to 13 bases. The CDR3 runs to 13 residues. Germline CDR1 reads SGHAT; CDR2 reads FQNNGV. The CDR3 bases are TGTGCCAGCAGCTCGCTTACAAGGGTTGAAGCTTTCTTT. Its translation: CASSSLTRVEAFF.

The table lists this clonotype with a count of one. The chain combines TRBV24-1 with TRBJ2-3; possibly TRBD1 or TRBD2 for D (5 bases each). Germline V gene data show CDR1 as KGHDR and CDR2 as SFDVKD. This CDR3 comprises 18 residues. V lost 5 bases, J lost 0 bases, and 20 bases lay in between. The CDR3 sequence: CATSGGEKEVTSTDTQYF. The CDR3, as DNA: TGTGCCACCAGTGGGGGCGAAAAGGAGGTTACTAGCACAGATACGCAGTATTTT.

A single count supports this clonotype. The J gene is TRBJ1-6, the V gene TRBV18; D call uncertain. Germline values: CDR1 KGHSH, CDR2 LQKENI. With 3 bases removed from V and 6 bases from J, the gap between germline ends came to 12 bases. This CDR3 is built from 15 residues. The CDR3 here is CASSPGYLGNSPLHF. CDR3 nucleotide sequence: TGTGCCAGCTCACCCGGATATTTGGGTAATTCACCCCTCCACTTT.

The chain joins TRBV7-9 to TRBJ2-3, with 14 bases identical to TRBD2. CDR3 length: 17 amino acids. V was clipped by 6 bases and J by 5 bases; unmatched bases: 10. The V gene's germline CDR1 is SEHNR and CDR2 FQNEAQ (reference sequence). CDR3 sequence (DNA): TGTGCCAGCAGATGGACTAGCGGGGGGCTCCCGGGAGATACGCAGTATTTT. Translation gives CASRWTSGGLPGDTQYF.

This clonotype was found a few times. This chain uses TRBV6-2 or TRBV6-3 with TRBJ2-7, with D perhaps matching TRBD2 (5 bases). The CDR3 has 13 amino acids. The V and J ends lost 8 bases and 2 bases respectively, with 13 bases between them. Germline V CDR1 and CDR2: MNHEY, SVGEGT. The chain's CDR3 is CASQSGSTYEQYF. Written as DNA, the CDR3 is TGTGCCAGCCAGAGCGGTTCCACCTACGAGCAGTACTTC.

V usage is TRBV19 and J usage is TRBJ1-2; the match to TRBD1 covers 8 bases. CDR1 is LNHDA, CDR2 SQIVND, per germline (reference sequence). The V gene end was trimmed by 7 bases and the J gene end by 6 bases; junction bases not matched to a gene: 10. The CDR3 has 14 residues. CDR3 bases: TGTGCCAGTATTCGGACAGGGAGAGATGATGGCTACACCTTC. This sequence encodes CASIRTGRDDGYTF.

V is TRBV12-3 or TRBV12-4 and J is TRBJ1-4; a weak D match, TRBD1 (5 bases). CDR3 size: 11 residues. V gave up 8 bases and J gave up 7 bases, with 8 bases separating them. This CDR3 is CASGAVEKLFF. DNA for the CDR3: TGTGCCAGCGGGGCGGTTGAAAAACTGTTTTTT.

V usage is TRBV10-1 and J usage is TRBJ2-3; D ambiguous. The germline gives CDR1 WNHNN, CDR2 SYGVQD (reference sequence). Trimming removed 4 bases at V and 0 bases at J, with 5 bases between. This CDR3 has 13 residues. The CDR3 is CASSAVSTDTQYF. In nucleotides, the CDR3 is TGCGCCAGCAGTGCCGTTAGCACAGATACGCAGTATTTT.

The chain links TRBV6-1 to TRBJ2-1; D is perhaps TRBD2 (6 bases). V lost 6 bases and J 2 bases, leaving 11 bases between the germline ends. Germline-derived CDR1 and CDR2 are MNHNS and SASEGT. The CDR3 is 14 residues long. The CDR3 nucleotides read TGTGCCAGCAGCCGGGGGACGCCCTACAATGAGCAGTTCTTC. Its translation: CASSRGTPYNEQFF.

V and J are TRBV20-1 and TRBJ2-5; D might be TRBD2 (5 bases). The length of the CDR3 is 14 residues. Germline assignment: CDR1 DFQATT and CDR2 SNEGSKA (reference sequence). V lost 6 bases and J lost 5, with 19 bases in between. CDR3 nucleotides: TGCAGTGCCCCGGGCCTTAGAGGGTCGGAGACCCAGTACTTC. Translation gives CSAPGLRGSETQYF.

This chain uses TRBV6-2 or TRBV6-3 with TRBJ1-5, with D hard to call. Trimming shortened V by 2 bases and J by 4 bases, and 15 bases separated the two germline ends. Germline loops: CDR1 MNHEY, CDR2 SVGEGT. The length of the CDR3 is 16 residues. DNA of the CDR3: TGTGCCAGCAGTTACCTGTGGACCGGACCGAATCAGCCCCAGCATTTT. Protein product: CASSYLWTGPNQPQHF.